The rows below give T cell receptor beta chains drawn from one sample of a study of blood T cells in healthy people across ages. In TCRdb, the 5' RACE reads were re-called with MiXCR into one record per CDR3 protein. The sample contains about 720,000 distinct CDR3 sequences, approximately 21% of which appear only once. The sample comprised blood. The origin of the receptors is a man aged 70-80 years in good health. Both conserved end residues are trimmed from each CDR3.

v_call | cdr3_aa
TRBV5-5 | ASSVDRSDEKLF
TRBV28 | ASGSGGGPYNEQF
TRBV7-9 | ASSLSGALKGSNQPQH
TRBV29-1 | SVEGGATNEKLF
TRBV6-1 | ASSERVRGKSNQPQH
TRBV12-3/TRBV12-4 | ASSYRRDTQY
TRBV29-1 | SVYVDDEKLF
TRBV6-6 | ASELSGTGGRTDTQY
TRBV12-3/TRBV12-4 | ASSLRDRGLGTQY
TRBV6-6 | ASSPREGYGEAF
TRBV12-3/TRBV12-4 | ASSSRRGAGGNNEQF
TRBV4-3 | ASSQATAAPETQY
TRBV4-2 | ASSQSAAMYQKTQY
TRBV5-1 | ASSLGQGATEAF
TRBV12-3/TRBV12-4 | ASSLDRDLYEQY
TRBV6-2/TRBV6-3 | ASSPLPGTHTQETQY
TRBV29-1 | SVERVGSGQY
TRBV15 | ATSTTRHTEAF
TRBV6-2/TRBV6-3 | ASSSITGGNQPQH
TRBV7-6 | ASSLAAGLEIGAKNIQY
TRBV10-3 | AISDGQETQY
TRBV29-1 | SGVENTYEQY
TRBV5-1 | ASSLPGGDGYT
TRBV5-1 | ASSWGKETQY
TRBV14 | ASSHPGEGRTGELF
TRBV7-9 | ASSLANAFYGYT
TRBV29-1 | SVRRRGFTEAF
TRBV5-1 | ASSLVGFGNTIY
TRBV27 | ASSSGQGAEKLF
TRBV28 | ATGGTDTQY
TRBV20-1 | SAVKGTGEWYEQY
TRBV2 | ASSEAGQTNEKLF
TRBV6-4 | ASSGEAQIPNEQF
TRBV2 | ASSEDRILGQGRAGELF
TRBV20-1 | SARGEISTDTQY
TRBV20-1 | SAIHGGADEQF
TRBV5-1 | ASSNRASGEKLF
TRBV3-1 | ASSQDAAGAQPQH
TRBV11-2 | ASSLTRGTQY
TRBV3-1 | ASSQVLAGGRYYEQY
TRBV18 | ASPRGNTIY
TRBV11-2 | ASSLSQPSTDTQY
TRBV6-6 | ASSQGQGWDHYEQY
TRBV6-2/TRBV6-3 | ASSSAQGTYSNQPQH